Included here is one TCR beta chain sequence, with context. The CDR3 covers 14 residues. CDR1 and CDR2 from the germline V gene are MNHNS and SASEGT. Trimming stripped 1 base from V and 0 bases from J, with 4 bases between. This sample was included in a study of PD-1 blockade in mismatch repair-deficient tumors. TCR sequencing covered three patients who responded to pembrolizumab. Measured with immunoSEQ multiplex PCR; TCRdb has only the in-frame clones, and not every one. The top ten clones hold approximately 2.7% of a sample with about 84,000 clones, 81% of them seen once. This receptor was obtained from an adult with mismatch repair-deficient cancer. This sequence joins TRBV6-1 and TRBJ1-3; D ambiguous. The sequencing used peripheral blood, collected 12 weeks after starting pembrolizumab. In DNA form, the CDR3 reads TGTGCCAGCAGTGAAGGCAGCTCTGGAAACACCATATATTTT. Its protein product is CASSEGSSGNTIYF.